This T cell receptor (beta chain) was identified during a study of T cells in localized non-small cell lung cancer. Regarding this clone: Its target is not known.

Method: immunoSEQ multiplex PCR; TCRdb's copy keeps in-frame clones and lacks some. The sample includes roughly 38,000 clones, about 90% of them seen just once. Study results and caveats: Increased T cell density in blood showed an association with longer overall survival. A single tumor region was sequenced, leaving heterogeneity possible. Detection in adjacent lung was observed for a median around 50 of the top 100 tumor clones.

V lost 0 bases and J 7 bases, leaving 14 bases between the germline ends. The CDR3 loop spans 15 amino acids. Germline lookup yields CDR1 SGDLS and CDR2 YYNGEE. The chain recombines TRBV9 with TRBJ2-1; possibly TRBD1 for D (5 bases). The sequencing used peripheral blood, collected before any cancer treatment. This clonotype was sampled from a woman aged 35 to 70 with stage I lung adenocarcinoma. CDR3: CASSVALKAGNEQFF. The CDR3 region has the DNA TGTGCCAGCAGCGTAGCCCTTAAGGCAGGGAATGAGCAGTTCTTC.